This T cell receptor (beta chain) came from a study of cytomegalovirus exposure and HLA in healthy donors. The wider study: Early release data held approximately 81 million unique TCRs from HLA-typed donors.

Study findings and constraints: Later work associated approximately 17,000 TCR beta sequences with HLA alleles at 0.05 false discovery rate. For most TCR beta V segments, an earlier analysis put the productive rate at about 90% or about 30% of the time.

Primers included in the PCR were 60 Vbeta and 13 Jbeta primers. Clones were read by immunoSEQ multiplex PCR, and TCRdb kept only the in-frame ones, dropping some. The profile covers about 190,000 clones, with about 80% appearing a single time and about 10% taken by the ten largest. The CDR3 extends over 12 amino acids. After removal of 7 bases from V and 9 bases from J, the junction contained 5 bases not matched to a gene. Per germline, CDR1 MNHNY and CDR2 SVGAGI (reference sequence). As to this clone: Its antigen remains unidentified.

This clonotype was sampled from a woman between 50 and 59 years old in good health and CMV-seropositive. The V call is TRBV6-6, the J call TRBJ1-5; 8 positions agree with TRBD1. Material: PBMCs. The CDR3 protein is CASTQGQGPQHF. For the CDR3, the DNA is TGTGCCAGCACCCAAGGACAGGGGCCCCAGCATTTT.